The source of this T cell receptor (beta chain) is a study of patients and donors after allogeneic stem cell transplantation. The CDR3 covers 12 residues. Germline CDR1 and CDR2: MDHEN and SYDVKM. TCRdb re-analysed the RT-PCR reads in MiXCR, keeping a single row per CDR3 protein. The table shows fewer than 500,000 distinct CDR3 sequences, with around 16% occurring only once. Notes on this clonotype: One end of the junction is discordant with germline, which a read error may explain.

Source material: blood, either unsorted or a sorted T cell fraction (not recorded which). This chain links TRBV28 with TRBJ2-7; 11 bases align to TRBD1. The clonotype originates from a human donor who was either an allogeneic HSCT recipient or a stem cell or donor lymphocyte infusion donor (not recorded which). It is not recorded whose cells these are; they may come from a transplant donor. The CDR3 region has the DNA TGTGCCAGCAGGCTGGACAGGGGGCGATCTTTCTTC. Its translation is CASRLDRGRSFF. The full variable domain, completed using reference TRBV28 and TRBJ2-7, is DVKVTQSSRYLVKRTGEKVFLECVQDMDHENMFWYRQDPGLGLRLIYFSYDVKMKEKGDIPEGYSVSREKKERFSLILESASTNQTSMYLCASRLDRGRSFFGPGTRLTVT.